These 27 T cell receptor beta chains were all obtained from the same sample, sequenced in a study of technical replicates of blood from a handful of donors. TCRdb's copy holds only in-frame clones and misses some; the assay was immunoSEQ multiplex PCR. The sample holds roughly 70,000 clones, roughly nine tenths seen once. Material for sequencing was T cells isolated from PBMCs. Source of these receptors: a human donor in good health.

The CDR3 sequence: CASSRREGLGEQYF. DNA for the CDR3: TGTGCCAGCAGCAGGCGGGAGGGCCTAGGTGAGCAGTACTTC. V is TRBV11-3 and J is TRBJ2-7, with 9 bases that match TRBD2. V lost 5 bases to trimming and J lost 7 bases; unmatched junction nucleotides: 9. Per the germline V gene, CDR1 is SGHNT and CDR2 is YENEEA. The CDR3 consists of 14 residues. Using reference TRBV11-3 and TRBJ2-7 for the parts outside the CDR3, the full variable domain is EAGVVQSPRYKIIEKKQPVAFWCNPISGHNTLYWYLQNLGQGPELLIRYENEEAVDDSQLPKDRFSAERLKGVDSTLKIQPAELGDSAVYLCASSRREGLGEQYFGPGTRLTVT.

This clone has just one count. V is TRBV6-4 and J is TRBJ2-3; 13 bases line up with TRBD2. V lost 5 bases and J lost 8; bases outside the gene matches: 10. The CDR3 is made up of 16 amino acids. In germline, CDR1 is MRHNA, CDR2 SNTAGT. CDR3: CASSPQRLAGGSTQYF. The CDR3 nucleotides are TGTGCCAGCAGTCCACAGAGACTAGCGGGAGGAAGTACGCAGTATTTT.

The V and J genes are TRBV12-5 and TRBJ2-7; 12 positions agree with TRBD1. The CDR3 extends over 14 amino acids. CDR1 and CDR2 (germline): LGHNT, FRNRAP. The ends lost 5 bases at V and 5 bases at J; junction bases unmatched: 4. CDR3 residues: CASGPGQGAHEQYF. CDR3 sequence (DNA): TGTGCTAGTGGTCCGGGACAGGGGGCCCACGAGCAGTACTTC.

The CDR3 DNA sequence: TGTGCCAGCAGCCAGCCCGGGGACTGGGGACCAGAGCAGTACTTC. It yields the protein CASSQPGDWGPEQYF. The rearrangement links TRBV4-2 to TRBJ2-7; D may be TRBD2 (6 bases). V lost 3 bases to trimming and J lost 7 bases, with 19 bases between them. The CDR3 extends over 15 amino acids. Germline V gene lookup returns CDR1 LGHNA and CDR2 YNFKEQ.

This clone showed up just once. The chain uses TRBV5-1 and TRBJ2-3, with D perhaps TRBD1 (5 bases). CDR1 is SGHRS and CDR2 is YFSETQ in the germline V gene. Trimming took 4 bases from V and 2 from J, leaving 14 bases between them. The CDR3 extends over 15 amino acids. DNA of the CDR3: TGCGCCAGCAGCCCAGGCACAGGCCACACAGATACGCAGTATTTT. It is translated as CASSPGTGHTDTQYF. Full variable domain (missing parts from reference TRBV5-1 and TRBJ2-3): KAGVTQTPRYLIKTRGQQVTLSCSPISGHRSVSWYQQTPGQGLQFLFEYFSETQRNKGNFPGRFSGRQFSNSRSEMNVSTLELGDSALYLCASSPGTGHTDTQYFGPGTRLTVL.

The genes are TRBV27 and TRBJ2-3; perhaps TRBD2 as D (6 bases). Trimming removed 2 bases at V and 10 bases at J, with 13 bases between. Germline V gives CDR1 MNHEY, CDR2 SMNVEV (reference sequence). This CDR3 comprises 13 residues. This CDR3 reads CASSLRAGWPQYF. CDR3 DNA sequence: TGTGCCAGCAGTTTACGGGCGGGATGGCCGCAGTATTTT.

The chain carries TRBV5-1 and TRBJ1-2; 8 nucleotides line up with TRBD1. The CDR3 sequence is 15 residues long. From germline, CDR1 is SGHRS and CDR2 YFSETQ. V was clipped by 0 bases and J by 5 bases; unmatched bases: 6. CDR3 loop: CASSLEGQGGYGYTF. As DNA, the CDR3 is TGCGCCAGCAGCTTGGAAGGACAGGGTGGTTATGGCTACACCTTC.

V usage is TRBV27 and J usage is TRBJ2-2, with a weak D call TRBD2 (6 bases). V was trimmed by 4 bases and J by 4 bases, leaving 10 bases between them. Germline CDR1 reads MNHEY; CDR2 reads SMNVEV (reference sequence). The CDR3 runs 14 residues. The CDR3 nucleotides read TGTGCCAGCAGTTGGAGGGGTGGCACCGGGGAGCTGTTTTTT. Its translation: CASSWRGGTGELFF.

The chain's CDR3 is CASGLRDYGYTF. The CDR3 DNA follows: TGTGCTAGTGGTTTGAGAGACTATGGCTACACCTTC. The V and J genes are TRBV12-5 and TRBJ1-2; D is ambiguous. V dropped 2 bases and J dropped 3 bases, with 4 bases sitting between them. The CDR3 runs 12 residues. Germline-derived CDR1 and CDR2 are LGHNT and FRNRAP. Using reference TRBV12-5 and TRBJ1-2 for the parts outside the CDR3, the full variable domain is DARVTQTPRHKVTEMGQEVTMRCQPILGHNTVFWYRQTMMQGLELLAYFRNRAPLDDSGMPKDRFSAEMPDATLATLKIQPSEPRDSAVYFCASGLRDYGYTFGSGTRLTVV.

J is TRBJ1-2 and V is TRBV2; 8 bases fit TRBD1. V trimming: 8 bases; J trimming: 5 bases; junction bases outside the gene matches: 7. The CDR3 contains 13 residues. Looked up from germline, CDR1 is SNHLY and CDR2 is FYNNEI. The chain's CDR3 is CASYQGAKYGYTF. DNA of the CDR3: TGTGCCAGCTACCAGGGGGCCAAGTATGGCTACACCTTC.

This clone was seen once. The genes are TRBV20-1 and TRBJ1-2; D gene uncertain. V was trimmed by 6 bases and J by 7 bases, leaving 9 bases between them. Germline CDR1 and CDR2: DFQATT and SNEGSKA (reference sequence). The CDR3 has 10 residues. The CDR3 loop is CSATVGGYTF. The CDR3 DNA reads as TGCAGTGCCACAGTTGGTGGCTACACCTTC.

The V gene is TRBV10-1, the J gene TRBJ1-1; 10 bases line up with TRBD1. Germline CDR1 reads WNHNN; CDR2 reads SYGVQD (reference sequence). V lost 4 bases and J lost 8; bases outside the gene matches: 16. The CDR3 runs to 17 residues. The CDR3 DNA sequence: TGCGCCAGCAGTGGGGACGGGACAGGGGCAGGAAGTAGGGAAGCTTTCTTT. Protein: CASSGDGTGAGSREAFF.

The chain combines TRBV7-3 with TRBJ2-7, with 12 nucleotides matching TRBD1. The germline V gene has CDR1 SGHTA and CDR2 FQGTGA. The CDR3 covers 15 residues. J lost 6 bases, V lost 5 bases, and 8 bases had no gene match. The CDR3: CASSDPGQGASEQYF. DNA of the CDR3: TGTGCCAGCAGCGACCCGGGACAGGGGGCAAGCGAGCAGTACTTC. Full variable domain (outside the CDR3, taken from reference TRBV7-3 and TRBJ2-7): GAGVSQTPSNKVTEKGKYVELRCDPISGHTALYWYRQSLGQGPEFLIYFQGTGAADDSGLPNDRFFAVRPEGSVSTLKIQRTERGDSAVYLCASSDPGQGASEQYFGPGTRLTVT.

This chain connects TRBV30 to TRBJ2-5, with D perhaps matching TRBD2 (6 bases). From germline, CDR1 is GTSNPN and CDR2 SVGIG (reference sequence). The CDR3 has 14 residues. Trimming took off 4 bases at V and 5 bases at J, with 17 bases between the two ends. CDR3 nucleotides: TGTGCCTGGAAGGAGGGTCGGAAAGAGGAGACCCAGTACTTC. It is translated as CAWKEGRKEETQYF.

The chain carries TRBV18 and TRBJ2-7, with 10 bases that match TRBD1. Germline trimming cut 5 bases from V and 5 bases from J; bases unmatched to any gene: 6. CDR1 and CDR2 (germline): KGHSH, LQKENI. The CDR3 has 14 residues. CDR3 in DNA: TGTGCCAGCTCAGCCGGGACAGGGGCGGACGAGCAGTACTTC. It translates to CASSAGTGADEQYF.

This chain uses TRBV14 with TRBJ2-7; a possible D gene is TRBD2 (7 bases). V was cut by 8 bases and J by 4 bases, with 15 bases left in between. CDR3 size: 13 residues. Germline values: CDR1 SGHDN, CDR2 FVKESK. The CDR3 loop is CASSRGGVYEQYF. The CDR3, as DNA: TGTGCCAGCTCTAGAGGGGGGGTATACGAGCAGTACTTC.

This chain uses TRBV6-5 with TRBJ2-3; 7 nucleotides line up with TRBD1. The trim removed 2 bases at V and 2 bases at J, leaving 4 bases unmatched. CDR1 and CDR2 from the germline V gene are MNHEY and SVGAGI. The CDR3 consists of 15 residues. The CDR3, as DNA: TGTGCCAGCAGTTACGGGACAGCGAACACAGATACGCAGTATTTT. Amino acids: CASSYGTANTDTQYF.

The rearrangement joins TRBV11-2 to TRBJ2-7; 7 nucleotides line up with TRBD1. Germline values: CDR1 SGHAT, CDR2 FQNNGV. Trimming took 5 bases from V and 2 from J; bases not matched to a gene: 6. There are 14 residues in the CDR3. CDR3 region: CASSLGTATYEQYF. Written as DNA, the CDR3 is TGTGCCAGCAGCCTCGGGACAGCCACCTACGAGCAGTACTTC.

The chain combines TRBV27 with TRBJ1-1; no reliable D call. Per the germline V gene, CDR1 is MNHEY and CDR2 is SMNVEV (reference sequence). This CDR3 has 12 amino acids. With 5 bases removed from V and 4 bases from J, the gap between germline ends came to 8 bases. The CDR3 bases are TGTGCCAGCAGTCCCCGAGGCACTGAAGCTTTCTTT. Translating it yields CASSPRGTEAFF.

This clone was observed a single time. The chain couples TRBV27 to TRBJ2-1; tentatively, D is TRBD2 (5 bases). V lost 6 bases and J 6 bases, leaving 15 bases between the germline ends. The germline V gene has CDR1 MNHEY and CDR2 SMNVEV (reference sequence). The CDR3 covers 14 residues. CDR3: CASRQDWNVNEQFF. Here the CDR3 DNA reads TGTGCCAGCAGGCAGGACTGGAACGTCAATGAGCAGTTCTTC.

The chain uses TRBV6-1 and TRBJ2-1; D is possibly TRBD2 (5 bases). This CDR3 spans 15 amino acids. V was trimmed by 7 bases and J by 2 bases, leaving 15 bases between them. Germline values: CDR1 MNHNS, CDR2 SASEGT. CDR3 sequence reads: CASMSGPFPYNEQFF. DNA for the CDR3: TGTGCCAGCATGAGCGGCCCCTTCCCCTACAATGAGCAGTTCTTC.

The chain links TRBV19 to TRBJ2-1, with TRBD2 matching 13 bases. Germline loops: CDR1 LNHDA, CDR2 SQIVND (reference sequence). The CDR3 totals 14 residues. V lost 5 bases to trimming and J lost 6 bases; unmatched junction nucleotides: 1. CDR3 region: CASSRLAGGNEQFF. The CDR3 bases are TGTGCCAGTAGTCGACTAGCGGGGGGCAATGAGCAGTTCTTC.

V and J are TRBV7-8 and TRBJ2-7; tentative D call: TRBD1 (5 bases). The CDR3 loop spans 14 amino acids. V shed 1 base and J shed 4 bases, with 11 bases lying between them. Germline V gives CDR1 SGHVS, CDR2 FQNEAQ. DNA for the CDR3: TGTGCCAGCAGCTTAGTGGCAGGGTATTACGAGCAGTACTTC. Protein product: CASSLVAGYYEQYF. The full variable domain, in which reference TRBV7-8 and TRBJ2-7 provide the parts outside the CDR3, is GAGVSQSPRYKVAKRGQDVALRCDPISGHVSLFWYQQALGQGPEFLTYFQNEAQLDKSGLPSDRFFAERPEGSVSTLKIQRTQQEDSAVYLCASSLVAGYYEQYFGPGTRLTVT.

The chain has TRBV9 and TRBJ1-2, with a weak D call TRBD1 (6 bases). Germline values: CDR1 SGDLS, CDR2 YYNGEE. The CDR3 extends over 14 amino acids. V was shortened by 0 bases and J by 3 bases, with 9 bases between the two germline ends. The CDR3 DNA is TGTGCCAGCAGCGTAGAGGGGGAGTACTATGGCTACACCTTC. It codes for CASSVEGEYYGYTF. Drawing the rest from reference TRBV9 and TRBJ1-2, the complete variable domain is DSGVTQTPKHLITATGQRVTLRCSPRSGDLSVYWYQQSLDQGLQFLIQYYNGEERAKGNILERFSAQQFPDLHSELNLSSLELGDSALYFCASSVEGEYYGYTFGSGTRLTVV.

This chain connects TRBV13 to TRBJ1-3; 9 bases are shared with TRBD1. CDR1 and CDR2 (germline): PRHDT, FYEKMQ (reference sequence). Unmatched junction bases numbered 5, after V lost 4 bases and J lost 4 bases. The CDR3 extends over 15 amino acids. CDR3 sequence: CASSSDRGTGNTIYF. The DNA for the CDR3 is TGTGCCAGCAGCTCGGACAGGGGTACGGGAAACACCATATATTTT.

The gene calls are TRBV7-9 and TRBJ1-2; 7 bases are a match to TRBD1. Germline V gene sequence: CDR1 SEHNR, CDR2 FQNEAQ (reference sequence). The CDR3 length is 15 residues. V was pared by 4 bases and J by 4 bases, with 9 bases of the junction left unmatched. DNA of the CDR3: TGTGCCAGCAGCTCTGGACAGGCTTTCTTCTATGGCTACACCTTC. This codes for CASSSGQAFFYGYTF.

The chain is built from TRBV18 and TRBJ2-1, with D maybe TRBD2 (5 bases). Germline CDR1 and CDR2: KGHSH and LQKENI. The length of the CDR3 is 12 residues. The V end was cut by 3 bases, the J end by 7 bases, with 7 bases between. The CDR3: CASSPRDNEQFF. The CDR3 nucleotides are TGTGCCAGCTCACCTCGGGATAATGAGCAGTTCTTC.